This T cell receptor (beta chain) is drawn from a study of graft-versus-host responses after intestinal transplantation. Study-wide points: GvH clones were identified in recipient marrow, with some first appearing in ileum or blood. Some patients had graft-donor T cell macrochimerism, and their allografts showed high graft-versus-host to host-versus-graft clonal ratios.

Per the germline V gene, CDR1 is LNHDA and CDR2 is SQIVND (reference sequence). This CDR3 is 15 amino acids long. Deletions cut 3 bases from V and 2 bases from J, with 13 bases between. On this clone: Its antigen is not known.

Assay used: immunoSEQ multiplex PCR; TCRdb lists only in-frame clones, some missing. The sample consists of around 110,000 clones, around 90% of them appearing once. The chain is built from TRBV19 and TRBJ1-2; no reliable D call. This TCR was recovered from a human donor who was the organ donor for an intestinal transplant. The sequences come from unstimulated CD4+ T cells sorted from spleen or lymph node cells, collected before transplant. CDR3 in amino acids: CASSIPNTGNYGYTF. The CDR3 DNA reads TGTGCCAGTAGTATCCCAAATACCGGGAACTATGGCTACACCTTC.